These 21 T cell receptor beta chains were all obtained from the same sample, sequenced in a study of T cell repertoires in cytomegalovirus infection. TCRdb processed the reads anew with MiXCR; each CDR3 protein has one entry. The table lists under 800,000 distinct CDR3 sequences, 20% to 25% of them singletons. The source material was CD8+ T cells from PBMCs. These receptors originate from a human donor in good health (CMV status not recorded). Some clones in this sample may be carry-over from other donors' samples.

The chain combines TRBV10-3 with TRBJ2-1; perhaps TRBD1 as D (5 bases). This CDR3 has 14 residues. The germline V gene has CDR1 ENHRY and CDR2 SYGVKD. V lost 4 bases and J 0 bases, leaving 7 bases between the germline ends. CDR3 in amino acids: CAISGQSSYNEQFF. CDR3 DNA sequence: TGTGCCATCAGTGGACAGAGCTCCTACAATGAGCAGTTCTTC.

This clonotype was picked up a small number of times. The V gene is TRBV7-9, the J gene TRBJ2-7; a possible D gene is TRBD1 (5 bases). The CDR3 spans 15 residues. V lost 3 bases and J lost 4, with 16 bases in between. Germline CDR1 SEHNR, CDR2 FQNEAQ (reference sequence). CDR3 coding DNA: TGTGCCAGCAGCTTGGACAAAACCATACTATACGAGCAGTACTTC. Amino acids: CASSLDKTILYEQYF.

There are many counts of this clonotype. The chain combines TRBV7-2 with TRBJ2-7, with 10 nucleotides matching TRBD2. Germline V lookup: CDR1 SGHTA, CDR2 FQGNSA. J lost 3 bases, V lost 1 base, and 6 bases had no gene match. This CDR3 has 16 residues. The CDR3: CASSLEASGGGYEQYF. CDR3 nucleotides: TGTGCCAGCAGCTTAGAAGCTAGCGGGGGAGGCTACGAGCAGTACTTC.

The chain employs TRBV6-2 or TRBV6-3 and TRBJ2-2; a possible D gene is TRBD1 (5 bases). The CDR3 contains 15 residues. Trimming left V 2 bases short and J 5 bases short, with 12 bases between. Germline CDR1 reads MNHEY; CDR2 reads SVGEGT. As DNA, the CDR3 is TGTGCCAGCAGTTACGTCAGGGCAAAAACCGGGGAGCTGTTTTTT. Protein product: CASSYVRAKTGELFF.

This clonotype was counted a few times. This chain joins TRBV7-9 and TRBJ2-7; no clear D. Per the germline V gene, CDR1 is SEHNR and CDR2 is FQNEAQ (reference sequence). The CDR3 totals 14 residues. Trimming removed 5 bases at V and 7 bases at J, with 18 bases between. The CDR3 DNA sequence: TGTGCCAGCAGCCTTACCCGGAAGGGCGATGAGCAGTACTTC. It translates to CASSLTRKGDEQYF.

The table lists this clonotype with many counts. The rearrangement links TRBV7-6 to TRBJ2-1; 9 positions match TRBD2. The CDR3 sequence is 16 residues long. Trimming at V came to 3 bases and at J to 3 bases, leaving 6 bases not matched to a gene. In germline, CDR1 is SGHVS, CDR2 FNYEAQ. The CDR3 is CASSFTPSGDYNEQFF. The CDR3 DNA reads as TGTGCCAGCAGCTTTACCCCTAGCGGGGACTACAATGAGCAGTTCTTC.

The V and J genes are TRBV29-1 and TRBJ2-2; 9 bases agree with TRBD1. In germline, CDR1 is SQVTM, CDR2 ANQGSEA. V lost 6 bases and J lost 1; bases outside the gene matches: 15. The CDR3 runs 18 residues. The CDR3 DNA follows: TGCAGCGTAGCCCACCCCCACAGGGGGCATAGGAACACCGGGGAGCTGTTTTTT. This codes for CSVAHPHRGHRNTGELFF.

This clonotype was counted ten times or more. The chain links TRBV7-9 to TRBJ2-2, with TRBD1 matching over 8 bases. Trimming cost V 5 bases and J 3 bases; bases outside gene matches: 8. Germline CDR1 reads SEHNR; CDR2 reads FQNEAQ (reference sequence). The CDR3 is 16 amino acids. The CDR3 DNA reads TGTGCCAGCAGCCCCTATTTACAGGGGGACACCGGGGAGCTGTTTTTT. Residues: CASSPYLQGDTGELFF.

The chain is built from TRBV29-1 and TRBJ2-1; perhaps D is TRBD1 or TRBD2 (6 bases each). V was pared by 8 bases and J by 9 bases, with 17 bases between. This CDR3 has 12 amino acids. The germline V gene has CDR1 SQVTM and CDR2 ANQGSEA. The CDR3 reads CSFRTGGGEQFF. The CDR3 DNA reads TGCAGCTTCCGGACCGGGGGCGGTGAGCAGTTCTTC.

The chain uses TRBV2 and TRBJ1-2; 8 bases line up with TRBD1. CDR3 length: 15 amino acids. Germline trimming cut 6 bases from V and 4 bases from J; bases unmatched to any gene: 10. Germline values: CDR1 SNHLY, CDR2 FYNNEI. CDR3 sequence: CASRAGPGTGYGYTF. As DNA, the CDR3 is TGTGCCAGCAGGGCCGGGCCGGGGACAGGCTATGGCTACACCTTC.

There are a few counts of this clonotype. The chain uses TRBV14 and TRBJ2-1, with 8 positions matching TRBD1. The junction had 6 bases not matched to a gene; V was cut back by 9 bases and J by 8 bases. In germline, CDR1 is SGHDN, CDR2 FVKESK. The CDR3 is 12 residues long. The CDR3 DNA sequence: TGTGCCAGACAAACAGGGGGACATGAGCAGTTCTTC. As protein: CARQTGGHEQFF.

The rearrangement joins TRBV28 to TRBJ2-4; 8 positions match TRBD1. V was pared by 4 bases and J by 5 bases, with 7 bases of the junction left unmatched. The length of the CDR3 is 15 residues. Germline V CDR1 and CDR2: MDHEN, SYDVKM. CDR3 sequence: CASSSLTGEENIQYF. CDR3 in DNA: TGTGCCAGCAGTTCACTGACAGGGGAGGAAAACATTCAGTACTTC.

This clonotype was seen ten or more times. The gene calls are TRBV4-1 and TRBJ2-1; TRBD1 is a possible D gene (6 bases). CDR1 and CDR2 (germline): MGHRA, YSYEKL. The V end was cut by 4 bases, the J end by 12 bases, with 19 bases between. There are 14 residues in the CDR3. CDR3 in amino acids: CASSPSRTERGQFF. The CDR3, as DNA: TGCGCCAGCAGCCCCTCACGGACAGAAAGAGGGCAGTTCTTC.

This chain links TRBV4-2 with TRBJ2-7; 9 bases agree with TRBD1. Germline lookup yields CDR1 LGHNA and CDR2 YNFKEQ. V shed 4 bases and J 2 bases; nucleotides not matched to a gene: 3. The CDR3 sequence is 14 residues long. CDR3 bases: TGTGCCAGCAGCCCTGACAGGGGGGCCTACGAGCAGTACTTC. It is translated as CASSPDRGAYEQYF.

The V gene is TRBV13, the J gene TRBJ1-1; D is perhaps TRBD1 (5 bases). Trimming removed 2 bases at V and 0 bases at J, with 10 bases between. Germline CDR1 and CDR2: PRHDT and FYEKMQ (reference sequence). The CDR3 is made up of 15 amino acids. CDR3 DNA sequence: TGTGCCAGCAGCTTATTGCAGGGCGTGAACACTGAAGCTTTCTTT. Amino acid sequence: CASSLLQGVNTEAFF.

This rearrangement joins TRBV12-3 or TRBV12-4 to TRBJ2-5; 7 nucleotides agree with TRBD1. CDR3 length: 14 residues. Unmatched junction bases numbered 6, after V lost 7 bases and J lost 1 base. CDR3 sequence reads: CASTERDSQETQYF. The CDR3 DNA reads TGTGCCAGCACTGAACGGGACAGCCAAGAGACCCAGTACTTC.

Only a few counts were recorded for this clonotype. This CDR3 reads CATSVQGDTDTQYF. The CDR3, as DNA: TGTGCCACCAGCGTACAGGGGGACACAGATACGCAGTATTTT. V gene TRBV15 combines with J gene TRBJ2-3, with TRBD1 matching 8 bases. The V gene's germline CDR1 is LNHNV and CDR2 YYDKDF (reference sequence). The CDR3 is made up of 14 amino acids. Germline trimming cut 5 bases from V and 2 bases from J; bases unmatched to any gene: 3.

This clonotype was observed at least ten times. The V gene is TRBV7-6, the J gene TRBJ2-3, with D perhaps TRBD2 (6 bases). CDR1 is SGHVS, CDR2 FNYEAQ, per germline. The CDR3 contains 16 residues. V was clipped by 5 bases and J by 1 base, with 16 bases between them. The CDR3 reads CASSGPDGEGTDTQYF. The CDR3 nucleotides read TGTGCCAGCAGCGGGCCTGATGGGGAGGGCACAGATACGCAGTATTTT. Full variable domain (remainder filled in from reference TRBV7-6 and TRBJ2-3): GAGVSQSPRYKVTKRGQDVALRCDPISGHVSLYWYRQALGQGPEFLTYFNYEAQQDKSGLPNDRFSAERPEGSISTLTIQRTEQRDSAMYRCASSGPDGEGTDTQYFGPGTRLTVL.

This clonotype was seen only a few times. The genes are TRBV28 and TRBJ2-7; TRBD2 matches 7 bases. There are 14 residues in the CDR3. The V segment lost 3 bases and the J segment 6 bases; nucleotides outside the gene matches: 8. CDR1 is MDHEN and CDR2 is SYDVKM in the germline V gene. CDR3 loop: CASSLFGEGREQYV. CDR3 coding DNA: TGTGCCAGCAGTTTGTTTGGGGAGGGGCGCGAGCAGTACGTC.

This clonotype came up many times. V and J are TRBV12-3 or TRBV12-4 and TRBJ2-1; 9 bases are shared with TRBD2. The CDR3 is made up of 17 amino acids. V shed 3 bases and J 8 bases; nucleotides not matched to a gene: 14. The CDR3 sequence: CASSFNPRLAEEDEQFF. Written as DNA, the CDR3 is TGTGCCAGCAGTTTTAACCCTCGACTAGCGGAGGAGGATGAGCAGTTCTTC.

In its sample, this clonotype was seen a few times. CDR3 nucleotide sequence: TGTGCCAGCCAAACAGGCCCCGGGTCCTACGAGCAGTACTTC. This encodes CASQTGPGSYEQYF. The rearrangement uses TRBV27 and TRBJ2-7; D is possibly TRBD1 (5 bases). V lost 8 bases and J lost 1, with 15 bases in between. The CDR3 covers 14 residues. Germline CDR1 reads MNHEY; CDR2 reads SMNVEV (reference sequence).